These 23 T cell receptor beta chains share one sample of origin, sequenced in a study of OX40 agonist ivuxolimab in advanced cancers. Clones were sequenced by immunoSEQ multiplex PCR, and TCRdb holds only the in-frame ones, with some missing. The data hold roughly 75,000 clones, with about 82% observed a single time. Sequenced material: CD4+ or CD8+ T cells sorted from blood, taken in a trial of the OX40 agonist ivuxolimab. Every receptor here comes from an adult with an advanced solid tumor such as melanoma, head and neck, liver or kidney cancer.

The gene calls are TRBV10-2 and TRBJ1-5, with D hard to call. Between the trimmed V and J ends, which lost 2 bases and 0 bases, there was a span of 8 bases. The CDR3 is 15 residues long. Per germline, CDR1 WSHSY and CDR2 SAAADI. CDR3 DNA: TGCGCCAGCAGTGAGCGGTTATATAGCAATCAGCCCCAGCATTTT. Translation gives CASSERLYSNQPQHF.

The V call is TRBV6-1, the J call TRBJ1-3; TRBD1 agrees at 7 bases. The germline V gene has CDR1 MNHNS and CDR2 SASEGT. J lost 0 bases, V lost 10 bases, and 9 bases had no gene match. CDR3 length: 15 residues. CDR3 sequence: CAIMGQPISGNTIYF. CDR3 sequence (DNA): TGTGCCATCATGGGACAGCCCATCTCTGGAAACACCATATATTTT.

The gene calls are TRBV7-9 and TRBJ2-1, with TRBD2 matching 8 bases. There are 15 residues in the CDR3. Germline V lookup: CDR1 SEHNR, CDR2 FQNEAQ (reference sequence). V trimming: 6 bases; J trimming: 9 bases; junction bases outside the gene matches: 13. DNA of the CDR3: TGTGCCAGCAGTCTCATCGGTCTAGCGGGCGGTGAGCAGTTCTTC. It codes for CASSLIGLAGGEQFF.

Many counts were recorded for this clone. The chain uses TRBV20-1 and TRBJ1-3; D gene unclear. CDR3 length equals 11 residues. V was cut by 3 bases and J by 4 bases, with 4 bases left in between. Looked up from germline, CDR1 is DFQATT and CDR2 is SNEGSKA (reference sequence). CDR3 loop: CSASWGNTIYF. The CDR3 coding sequence is TGCAGTGCTAGTTGGGGAAACACCATATATTTT.

This chain joins TRBV19 and TRBJ1-3; the D gene is possibly TRBD1 (5 bases). This CDR3 is 16 amino acids long. Trimming took 5 bases from V and 0 from J, leaving 14 bases between them. CDR1 and CDR2 from the germline V gene are LNHDA and SQIVND (reference sequence). CDR3 nucleotides: TGTGCCAGTAGTTTCTCTGGGGCGTACTCTGGAAACACCATATATTTT. The encoded protein is CASSFSGAYSGNTIYF.

In the case of this clone: The same CDR3 is also encoded by other DNA sequences in this sample. This chain connects TRBV6-5 to TRBJ1-6, with 8 bases aligning to TRBD1. The CDR3 covers 15 residues. The junction had 10 bases not matched to a gene; V was cut back by 6 bases and J by 9 bases. Germline-derived CDR1 and CDR2 are MNHEY and SVGAGI. The CDR3 DNA sequence: TGTGCCAGCAGCCTTGGACAGGGATTCCGTTCACCCCTCCACTTT. It yields the protein CASSLGQGFRSPLHF.

V gene TRBV4-3 combines with J gene TRBJ2-1, with D maybe TRBD1 (6 bases). V dropped 0 bases and J dropped 4 bases, with 13 bases sitting between them. CDR3 length: 16 amino acids. Per the germline V gene, CDR1 is LGHNA and CDR2 is YSLEER. The chain's CDR3 is CASSQEGRGVYNEQFF. For the CDR3, the DNA is TGCGCCAGCAGCCAAGAGGGCAGGGGCGTATACAATGAGCAGTTCTTC.

The genes are TRBV11-2 and TRBJ2-7; perhaps TRBD2 as D (5 bases). The CDR3 is 12 residues long. With 3 bases removed from V and 6 bases from J, the gap between germline ends came to 9 bases. Germline assignment: CDR1 SGHAT and CDR2 FQNNGV. For the CDR3, the DNA is TGTGCCAGCAGCTTCCCGGGGAGCGAGCAGTACTTC. This codes for CASSFPGSEQYF.

The genes are TRBV30 and TRBJ1-3; 9 bases agree with TRBD1. The junction had 4 bases not matched to a gene; V was cut back by 3 bases and J by 4 bases. Looked up from germline, CDR1 is GTSNPN and CDR2 is SVGIG (reference sequence). The CDR3 has 14 residues. The CDR3 nucleotides are TGTGCCTGGAGCGACAGGGGGTCCGGAAACACCATATATTTT. Translated, it gives CAWSDRGSGNTIYF.

The genes are TRBV2 and TRBJ1-5; D call uncertain. The V and J ends lost 2 bases and 0 bases respectively, with 8 bases between them. This CDR3 region has 15 residues. In germline, CDR1 is SNHLY, CDR2 FYNNEI. CDR3 loop: CASSELRNSNQPQHF. DNA of the CDR3: TGTGCCAGCAGTGAACTCAGGAATAGCAATCAGCCCCAGCATTTT.

V is TRBV6-5 and J is TRBJ2-7; TRBD1 aligns across 9 bases. The CDR3 runs 13 residues. With V trimmed by 6 bases and J by 5 bases, 5 bases remained unmatched. Germline-derived CDR1 and CDR2 are MNHEY and SVGAGI. CDR3 in DNA: TGTGCCAGCAGCCTCCGGGACAGGGACGAGCAGTACTTC. The encoded protein is CASSLRDRDEQYF.

V is TRBV27 and J is TRBJ1-1; D not resolved. The CDR3 covers 12 residues. Trimming took 3 bases from V and 11 from J, leaving 13 bases between them. Germline lookup yields CDR1 MNHEY and CDR2 SMNVEV (reference sequence). This CDR3 is CASSFDGMRAFF. In DNA form, the CDR3 reads TGTGCCAGCAGTTTTGACGGCATGCGTGCTTTCTTT.

The chain carries TRBV5-1 and TRBJ2-7, with 14 bases lining up with TRBD2. V lost 1 base and J lost 6; bases outside the gene matches: 9. CDR1 is SGHRS and CDR2 is YFSETQ in the germline V gene. CDR3 size: 17 residues. CDR3 DNA: TGCGCCAGCAGCTTGCAGGGACTAGCGGGAGATGCGGTCGAGCAGTACTTC. Translation: CASSLQGLAGDAVEQYF.

The rearrangement joins TRBV2 to TRBJ2-7, with TRBD1 matching 10 bases. In germline, CDR1 is SNHLY, CDR2 FYNNEI. V shed 6 bases and J 4 bases; nucleotides not matched to a gene: 6. The CDR3 covers 14 residues. The CDR3 nucleotides are TGTGCCAGCAGCGGGACAGGGGTTTGGTACGAGCAGTACTTC. Translating it yields CASSGTGVWYEQYF.

This chain links TRBV7-9 with TRBJ2-3; no firm D call. Germline V gene sequence: CDR1 SEHNR, CDR2 FQNEAQ (reference sequence). V was pared by 5 bases and J by 4 bases, with 10 bases between. The CDR3 is made up of 13 amino acids. The CDR3 coding sequence is TGTGCCAGCAGCCCCGAATCGGCAGATACGCAGTATTTT. Translation: CASSPESADTQYF.

The genes are TRBV9 and TRBJ1-2; 7 bases align to TRBD1. The germline V gene has CDR1 SGDLS and CDR2 YYNGEE. This CDR3 is built from 19 residues. V lost 4 bases and J lost 0; bases outside the gene matches: 18. CDR3 nucleotide sequence: TGTGCCAGCAGCTTCCACTCGGGACAGCCCGCAGGGGCTAACTATGGCTACACCTTC. Protein: CASSFHSGQPAGANYGYTF.

This clone has only one observation. DNA for the CDR3: TGTGCCAGCAGTTTAGGCGGGGGATTTAGCAATCAGCCCCAGCATTTT. It yields the protein CASSLGGGFSNQPQHF. This chain joins TRBV28 and TRBJ1-5, with TRBD1 as a possible D gene (5 bases). Per germline, CDR1 MDHEN and CDR2 SYDVKM. The V end was cut by 2 bases, the J end by 0 bases, with 11 bases between. The CDR3 extends over 16 amino acids.

This chain joins TRBV19 and TRBJ1-2, with a weak D call TRBD1 (5 bases). The CDR3 is 16 amino acids. Germline CDR1 is LNHDA and CDR2 is SQIVND (reference sequence). Trimming pared 4 bases from V and 0 bases from J, leaving 15 bases between. The CDR3 DNA is TGTGCCAGTAGTACCCCCCAACTGACAGCTAACTATGGCTACACCTTC. Encoded protein: CASSTPQLTANYGYTF.

The rearrangement joins TRBV5-1 to TRBJ2-1, with TRBD2 as a possible D gene (6 bases). Between the trimmed V and J ends, which lost 3 bases and 4 bases, there was a span of 17 bases. CDR3 length: 16 residues. The germline gives CDR1 SGHRS, CDR2 YFSETQ. In DNA, the CDR3 is TGCGCCAGCAGCTCCGGTGGGCTAGCGCCGTACAATGAGCAGTTCTTC. Amino acid sequence: CASSSGGLAPYNEQFF.

This clone occurred once. Germline and junction disagree at one end, which may indicate a read error. The chain joins TRBV7-7 to TRBJ2-7; D unclear. Germline loops: CDR1 SSHAT, CDR2 FNYEAQ (reference sequence). The CDR3 loop spans 13 amino acids. CDR3 nucleotide sequence: TGTGCTAGCAGCTTAGGGCCCGTCTACGAGCAGTACTTC. Translated, it gives CASSLGPVYEQYF.

The chain carries TRBV10-3 and TRBJ1-1, with D possibly TRBD1 on 5 matching bases. This CDR3 has 12 amino acids. V was trimmed by 10 bases and J by 9 bases, leaving 18 bases between them. The germline V gene has CDR1 ENHRY and CDR2 SYGVKD. CDR3 sequence reads: CATHPTVGKAFF. DNA of the CDR3: TGTGCCACCCATCCGACAGTCGGGAAAGCTTTCTTT.

The rearrangement uses TRBV9 and TRBJ1-6, with D unresolved. V was pared by 3 bases and J by 13 bases, with 17 bases between. The germline gives CDR1 SGDLS, CDR2 YYNGEE. The CDR3 is 14 amino acids. The CDR3 DNA follows: TGTGCCAGCAGCGCCGGCCCGACTGGATCCCCCCTCCACTTT. Translated, it gives CASSAGPTGSPLHF. Using reference TRBV9 and TRBJ1-6 for the parts outside the CDR3, the full variable domain is DSGVTQTPKHLITATGQRVTLRCSPRSGDLSVYWYQQSLDQGLQFLIQYYNGEERAKGNILERFSAQQFPDLHSELNLSSLELGDSALYFCASSAGPTGSPLHFGNGTRLTVT.

The chain couples TRBV18 to TRBJ1-5; TRBD1 is a possible D gene (6 bases). CDR3 length: 16 residues. Trimming removed 2 bases from V and 7 bases from J, with 18 bases in between. Germline assignment: CDR1 KGHSH and CDR2 LQKENI. CDR3 DNA sequence: TGTGCCAGCTCACCAAACCCAGGGGTCGATGGGCAGCCCCAGCATTTT. Encoded protein: CASSPNPGVDGQPQHF.